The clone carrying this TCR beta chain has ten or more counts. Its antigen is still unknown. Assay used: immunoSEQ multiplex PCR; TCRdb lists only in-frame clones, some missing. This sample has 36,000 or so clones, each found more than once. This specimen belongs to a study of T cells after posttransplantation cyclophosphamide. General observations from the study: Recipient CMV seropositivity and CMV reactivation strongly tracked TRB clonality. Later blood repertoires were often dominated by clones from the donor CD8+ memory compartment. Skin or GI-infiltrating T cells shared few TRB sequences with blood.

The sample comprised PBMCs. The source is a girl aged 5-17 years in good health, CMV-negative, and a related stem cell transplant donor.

In nucleotides, the CDR3 is TGCGCCAGCAGCCAAGTAGTACGGGAGAGATACAATGAGCAGTTCTTC. Amino acids: CASSQVVRERYNEQFF. V usage is TRBV4-3 and J usage is TRBJ2-1; weak D call: TRBD2 (6 bases). Germline V CDR1 and CDR2: LGHNA, YSLEER. The germline V and J ends were trimmed by 1 base and 4 bases, with 14 bases remaining between them. The CDR3 is 16 amino acids.